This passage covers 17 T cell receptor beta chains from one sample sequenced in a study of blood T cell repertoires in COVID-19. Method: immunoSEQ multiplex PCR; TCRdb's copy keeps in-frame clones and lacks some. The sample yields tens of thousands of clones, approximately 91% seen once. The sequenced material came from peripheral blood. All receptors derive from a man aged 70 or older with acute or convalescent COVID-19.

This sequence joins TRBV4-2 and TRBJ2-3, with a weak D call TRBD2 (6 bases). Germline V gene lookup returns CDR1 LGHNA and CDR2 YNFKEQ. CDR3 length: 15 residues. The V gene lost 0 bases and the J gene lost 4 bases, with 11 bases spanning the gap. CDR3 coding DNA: TGTGCCAGCAGCCAAGACGGGGGAAGACCAGATACGCAGTATTTT. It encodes CASSQDGGRPDTQYF.

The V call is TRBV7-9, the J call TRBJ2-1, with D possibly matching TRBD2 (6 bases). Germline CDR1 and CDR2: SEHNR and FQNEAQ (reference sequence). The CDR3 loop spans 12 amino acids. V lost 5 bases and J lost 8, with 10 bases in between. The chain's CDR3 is CASSLRGYEQFF. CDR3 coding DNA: TGTGCCAGCAGCCTCCGGGGGTATGAGCAGTTCTTC. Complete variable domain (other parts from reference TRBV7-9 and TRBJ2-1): DTGVSQNPRHKITKRGQNVTFRCDPISEHNRLYWYRQTLGQGPEFLTYFQNEAQLEKSRLLSDRFSAERPKGSFSTLEIQRTEQGDSAMYLCASSLRGYEQFFGPGTRLTVL.

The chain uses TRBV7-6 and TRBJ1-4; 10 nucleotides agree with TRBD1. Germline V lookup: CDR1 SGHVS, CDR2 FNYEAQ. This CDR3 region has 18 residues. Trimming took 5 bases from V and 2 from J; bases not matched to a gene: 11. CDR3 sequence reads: CASSGEPGQGLTNEKLFF. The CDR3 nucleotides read TGTGCCAGCAGCGGCGAACCGGGACAGGGGTTGACTAATGAAAAACTGTTTTTT.

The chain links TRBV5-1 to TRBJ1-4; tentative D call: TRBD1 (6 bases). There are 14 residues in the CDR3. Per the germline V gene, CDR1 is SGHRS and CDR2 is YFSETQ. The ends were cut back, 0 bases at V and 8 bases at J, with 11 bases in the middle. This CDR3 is CASSLAEQGEKLFF. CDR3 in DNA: TGCGCCAGCAGCTTGGCCGAGCAGGGGGAAAAACTGTTTTTT.

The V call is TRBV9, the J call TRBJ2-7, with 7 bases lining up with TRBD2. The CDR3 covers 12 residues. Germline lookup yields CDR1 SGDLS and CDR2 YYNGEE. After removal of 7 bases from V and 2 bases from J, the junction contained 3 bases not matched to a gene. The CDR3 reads CASGTSAYEQYF. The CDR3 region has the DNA TGTGCCAGCGGTACTAGCGCCTACGAGCAGTACTTC. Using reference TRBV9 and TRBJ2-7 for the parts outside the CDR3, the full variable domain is DSGVTQTPKHLITATGQRVTLRCSPRSGDLSVYWYQQSLDQGLQFLIQYYNGEERAKGNILERFSAQQFPDLHSELNLSSLELGDSALYFCASGTSAYEQYFGPGTRLTVT.

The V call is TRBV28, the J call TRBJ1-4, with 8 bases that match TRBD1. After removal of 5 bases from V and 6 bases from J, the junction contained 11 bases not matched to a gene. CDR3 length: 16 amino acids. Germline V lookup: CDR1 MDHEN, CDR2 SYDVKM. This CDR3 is CASSPRQGRTDEKLFF. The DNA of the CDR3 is TGTGCCAGCAGTCCCCGACAGGGGCGCACTGATGAAAAACTGTTTTTT.

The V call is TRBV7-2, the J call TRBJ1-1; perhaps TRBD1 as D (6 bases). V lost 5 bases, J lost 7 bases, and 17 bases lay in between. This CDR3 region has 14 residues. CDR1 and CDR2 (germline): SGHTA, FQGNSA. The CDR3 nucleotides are TGTGCCAGCAGCGCCATACGGGGAGGGGGTGAAGCTTTCTTT. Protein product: CASSAIRGGGEAFF.

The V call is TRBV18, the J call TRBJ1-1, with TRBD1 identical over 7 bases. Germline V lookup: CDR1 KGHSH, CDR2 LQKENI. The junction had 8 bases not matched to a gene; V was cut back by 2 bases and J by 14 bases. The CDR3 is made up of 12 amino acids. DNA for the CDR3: TGTGCCAGCTCACCATCTGGACAGGATTTGTTCTTT. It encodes CASSPSGQDLFF.

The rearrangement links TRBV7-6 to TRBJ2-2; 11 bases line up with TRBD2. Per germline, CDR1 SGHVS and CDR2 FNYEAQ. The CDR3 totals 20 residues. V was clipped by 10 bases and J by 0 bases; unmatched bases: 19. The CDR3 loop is CAKGFYRLSGRAPNTGELFF. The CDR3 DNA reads TGTGCCAAGGGATTTTACAGACTTAGCGGGAGGGCCCCGAACACCGGGGAGCTGTTTTTT.

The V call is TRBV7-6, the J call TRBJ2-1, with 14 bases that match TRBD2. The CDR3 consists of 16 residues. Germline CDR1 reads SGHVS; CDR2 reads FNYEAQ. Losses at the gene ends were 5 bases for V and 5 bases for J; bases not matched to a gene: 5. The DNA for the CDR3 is TGTGCCAGCAGCGTTCGACTAGCGGGAGGGGACAATGAGCAGTTCTTC. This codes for CASSVRLAGGDNEQFF.

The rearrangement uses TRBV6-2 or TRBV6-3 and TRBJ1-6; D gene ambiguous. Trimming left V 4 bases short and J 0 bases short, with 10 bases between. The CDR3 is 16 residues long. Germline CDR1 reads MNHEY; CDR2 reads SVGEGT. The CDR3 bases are TGTGCCAGCAGTTTTGACAAGAGCTCCTATAATTCACCCCTCCACTTT. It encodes CASSFDKSSYNSPLHF.

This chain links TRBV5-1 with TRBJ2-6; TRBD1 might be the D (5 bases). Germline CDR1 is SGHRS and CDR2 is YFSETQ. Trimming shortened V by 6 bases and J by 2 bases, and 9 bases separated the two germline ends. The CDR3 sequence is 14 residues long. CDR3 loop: CASMWGAGANVLTF. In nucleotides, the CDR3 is TGCGCCAGCATGTGGGGCGCTGGGGCCAACGTCCTGACTTTC.

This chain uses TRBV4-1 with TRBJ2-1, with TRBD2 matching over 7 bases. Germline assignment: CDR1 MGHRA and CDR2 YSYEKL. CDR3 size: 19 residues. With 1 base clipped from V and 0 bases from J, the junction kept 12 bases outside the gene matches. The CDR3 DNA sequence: TGCGCCAGCAGCCAAGTGCCTTCGGGGGGAGGCCGCTCCTACAATGAGCAGTTCTTC. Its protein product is CASSQVPSGGGRSYNEQFF.

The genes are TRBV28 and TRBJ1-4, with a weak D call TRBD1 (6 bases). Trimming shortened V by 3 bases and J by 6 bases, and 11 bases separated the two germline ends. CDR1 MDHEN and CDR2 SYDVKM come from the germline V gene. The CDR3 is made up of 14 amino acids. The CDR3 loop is CASSFGSGDEKLFF. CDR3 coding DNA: TGTGCCAGCAGTTTTGGGTCAGGGGATGAAAAACTGTTTTTT.

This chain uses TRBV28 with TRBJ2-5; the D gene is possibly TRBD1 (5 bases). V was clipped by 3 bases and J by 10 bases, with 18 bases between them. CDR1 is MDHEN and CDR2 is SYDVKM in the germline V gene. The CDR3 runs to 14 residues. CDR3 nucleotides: TGTGCCAGCAGTTTGCGGCAGGGCGGTCGGCGCCAGTACTTC. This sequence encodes CASSLRQGGRRQYF.

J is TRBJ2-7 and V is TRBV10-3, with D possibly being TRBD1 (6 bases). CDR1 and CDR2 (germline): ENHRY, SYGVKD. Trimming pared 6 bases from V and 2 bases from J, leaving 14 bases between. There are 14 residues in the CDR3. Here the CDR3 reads CAIRRGTATYEQYF. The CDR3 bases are TGTGCCATCAGGAGGGGGACGGCCACCTACGAGCAGTACTTC.

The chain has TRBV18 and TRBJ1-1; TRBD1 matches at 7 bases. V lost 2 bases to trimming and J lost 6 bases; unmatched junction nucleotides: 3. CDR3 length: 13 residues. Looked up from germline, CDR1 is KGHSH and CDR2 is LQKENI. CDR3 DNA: TGTGCCAGCTCACCAGCCCAGGGGGCTGAAGCTTTCTTT. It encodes CASSPAQGAEAFF. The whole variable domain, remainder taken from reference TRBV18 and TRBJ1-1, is NAGVMQNPRHLVRRRGQEARLRCSPMKGHSHVYWYRQLPEEGLKFMVYLQKENIIDESGMPKERFSAEFPKEGPSILRIQQVVRGDSAAYFCASSPAQGAEAFFGQGTRLTVV.